The rows below give T cell receptor beta chains drawn from one sample of a study of early T cells in non-severe SARS-CoV-2 infection. One entry per CDR3 protein results from TCRdb running MiXCR on the 5' RACE reads. This repertoire shows some 36,000 distinct CDR3 sequences, around 6.3% found once; its top ten account for about 5.5%. The sequencing sample was made of whole blood. The receptor set was obtained from an adult who was a healthcare worker with PCR-confirmed SARS-CoV-2 infection or an uninfected control (not recorded which). Both conserved end residues are part of each CDR3. The order of the fields is J gene, D gene, V gene, clone size, CDR3 DNA, CDR3 protein. A D gene is named only where the DNA matches it firmly. Some rows mark clone size as missing; the rest say once, few, many or name a class of expanded clone.

>TRBJ2-7|.|TRBV5-1|many
TGCGCCAGCAGCTTGGATTTGAGACAGGACTCCTACGAGCAGTACTTC
CASSLDLRQDSYEQYF
>TRBJ2-1|.|TRBV11-2|medium-sized
TGTGCCAGCAGCTTAAGGACAGAGCAGTTCTTC
CASSLRTEQFF
>TRBJ1-1|.|TRBV23-1|many
TGCGCCAGCAGTAGGTCTAGGGGAGCTTTCTTT
CASSRSRGAFF
>TRBJ2-1|.|TRBV6-2/TRBV6-3|many
TGTGCCAGCAGTACGCCCTATGGTGTCACGAGCTCCTACAATGAGCAGTTCTTC
CASSTPYGVTSSYNEQFF
>TRBJ2-1|TRBD2|TRBV12-3/TRBV12-4|many
TGTGCCAGCAGCCTTGGCGGGAGTGTCAATGAGCAGTTCTTC
CASSLGGSVNEQFF
>TRBJ2-5|.|TRBV29-1|many
TGCAGCGGTCGAGCCAGGAGAGAGACCCAGTACTTC
CSGRARRETQYF
>TRBJ2-1|TRBD1|TRBV7-9|many
TGTGCCAGCAGCTTAGCGGGACAGGGCGATGAGCAGTTCTTC
CASSLAGQGDEQFF
>TRBJ2-7|.|TRBV19|many
TGTGCCAGTAGTACAAGCGCGGGCTACGAGCAGTACTTC
CASSTSAGYEQYF
>TRBJ2-5|TRBD1|TRBV24-1|.
TGTGCCACCAGGGACAGGGTAAGAGAGACCCAGTACTTC
CATRDRVRETQYF
>TRBJ2-3|.|TRBV28|few
TGTGCCAGCAGTTTCAGGCCATCCCGACTTTCTAGCACAGATACGCAGTATTTT
CASSFRPSRLSSTDTQYF
>TRBJ1-2|.|TRBV29-1|many
TGCAGCGTTGAAGAAGGCTACACCTTC
CSVEEGYTF
>TRBJ2-1|TRBD2|TRBV20-1|few
TGCAGTGCCAATTTAGCGGGAGCCTACAATGAGCAGTTCTTC
CSANLAGAYNEQFF
>TRBJ2-7|.|TRBV20-1|.
TGCAGTGCTAGAGCCAGCTACGAGCAGTACTTC
CSARASYEQYF
>TRBJ2-5|TRBD1|TRBV7-2|.
TGTGCCAGCAGCTTTAACAGGGGAAAGGGAGAGACCCAGTACTTC
CASSFNRGKGETQYF
>TRBJ2-2|TRBD1|TRBV29-1|.
TGCAGCGTTGAATCTGGGACAGGGGAAGGGGAGCTGTTTTTT
CSVESGTGEGELFF
>TRBJ2-5|.|TRBV7-8|.
TGTGCCAGCAGCTTACCAGATAAAGAGACCCAGTACTTC
CASSLPDKETQYF